One and the same sample provided the 2 T cell receptor beta chains below, sequenced in a study of Ad26.COV2.S vaccination and SARS-CoV-2 variants. As to treatment: approximately 18 received Ad26.COV2.S at low or high dose, single or two shots; a few received placebo; per-sample allocation not given. All samples were drawn on day 63, counting from the first vaccine or placebo injection. Some clones are missing from TCRdb's copy, which holds only in-frame ones; the method was immunoSEQ multiplex PCR. The data hold a few hundred thousand clones, with roughly 85% observed a single time. This specimen was peripheral blood, taken in a trial of Ad26.COV2.S vaccine versus placebo. Source of these receptors: a person aged 18-60 years who received the Ad26.COV2.S COVID-19 vaccine or a placebo.

The chain combines TRBV5-1 with TRBJ2-3; D is possibly TRBD2 (5 bases). With 2 bases removed from V and 0 bases from J, the gap between germline ends came to 10 bases. The CDR3 loop spans 15 amino acids. Per germline, CDR1 SGHRS and CDR2 YFSETQ. CDR3 loop: CASSFSPGSTDTQYF. The CDR3 coding sequence is TGCGCCAGCAGCTTCTCCCCGGGAAGCACAGATACGCAGTATTTT.

This rearrangement joins TRBV9 to TRBJ1-3, with D unclear. This CDR3 has 14 amino acids. Trimming took off 0 bases at V and 3 bases at J, with 7 bases between the two ends. The germline V gene has CDR1 SGDLS and CDR2 YYNGEE. As DNA, the CDR3 is TGTGCCAGCAGCGTAGGACGGCGTGGAAACACCATATATTTT. This translates into CASSVGRRGNTIYF.